This TCR beta chain comes out of a study of blood T cells in healthy people across ages. With a J-beta primer mix and a sample-barcoded 5' primer, a second PCR ran 7 to 11 cycles. Via MiXCR, TCRdb re-called the 5' RACE reads, giving one row per CDR3 protein. In the table there are around 990,000 distinct CDR3 sequences, more than 30% of which are singletons. Material for sequencing was blood. This clonotype was sampled from a young man in good health.

For the CDR3, the DNA is TGTGCCATCTCAAGGGGGCTTGGGGATGAGCAGTTCTTC. Its protein is CAISRGLGDEQFF. The chain is built from TRBV10-3 and TRBJ2-1; 7 nucleotides match TRBD1. CDR1 and CDR2 (germline): ENHRY, SYGVKD. Losses at the gene ends were 8 bases for V and 8 bases for J; bases not matched to a gene: 9. The CDR3 runs 13 residues.